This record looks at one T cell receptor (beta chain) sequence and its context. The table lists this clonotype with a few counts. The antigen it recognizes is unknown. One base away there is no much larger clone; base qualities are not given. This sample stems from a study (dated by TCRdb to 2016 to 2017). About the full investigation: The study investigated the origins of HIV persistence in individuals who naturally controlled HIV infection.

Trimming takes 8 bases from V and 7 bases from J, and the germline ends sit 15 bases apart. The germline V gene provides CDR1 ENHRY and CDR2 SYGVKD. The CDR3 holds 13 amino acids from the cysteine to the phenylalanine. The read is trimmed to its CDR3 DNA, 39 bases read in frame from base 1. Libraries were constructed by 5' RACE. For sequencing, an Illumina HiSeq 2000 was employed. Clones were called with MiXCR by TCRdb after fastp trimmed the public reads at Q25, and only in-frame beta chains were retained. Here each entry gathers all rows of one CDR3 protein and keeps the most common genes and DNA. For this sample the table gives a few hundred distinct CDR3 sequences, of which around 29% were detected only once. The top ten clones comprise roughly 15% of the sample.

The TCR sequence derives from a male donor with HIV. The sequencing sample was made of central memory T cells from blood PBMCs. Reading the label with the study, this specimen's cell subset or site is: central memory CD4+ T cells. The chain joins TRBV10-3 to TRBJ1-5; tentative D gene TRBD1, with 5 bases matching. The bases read TGTGCCATCGGGCAGGGCCTAAGGCAGCCCCAGCATTTT. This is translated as CAIGQGLRQPQHF.